Listed below are T cell receptor beta chains from one sample, sequenced in a study of metastatic and nonmetastatic thyroid tumors. TCRdb reprocessed the PCR reads using MiXCR. Of around 70,000 clones listed, roughly 18% are singletons. Sequencing input: blood. The receptors originated from a female donor with papillary thyroid cancer or a benign thyroid nodule (not recorded which). Some clones in this sample may be carry-over from other donors' samples. Both conserved end residues are part of each CDR3. The order of the fields is clone size, D gene, J gene, V gene, CDR3 protein, CDR3 DNA. A D gene is named only where the DNA matches it firmly. Not every row has a clone size; where given, it reads once, few, many or a size class.

many,TRBD2,TRBJ2-1,TRBV9,CASSARTSGSWNEQFF,TGTGCCAGCAGCGCCCGGACTAGCGGGAGTTGGAATGAGCAGTTCTTC
many,-,TRBJ2-1,TRBV20-1,CSARGYNEQFF,TGCAGTGCTAGAGGCTACAATGAGCAGTTCTTC
many,TRBD1,TRBJ2-3,TRBV20-1,CSAFTRGTQYF,TGCAGTGCCTTTACCAGGGGGACGCAGTATTTT
few,TRBD1,TRBJ2-7,TRBV6-1,CASRETGGFYEQYF,TGTGCCAGCCGCGAGACAGGGGGCTTCTACGAGCAGTACTTC
many,-,TRBJ1-1,TRBV27,CASRQTDTEAFF,TGTGCCAGCAGACAAACAGATACTGAAGCTTTCTTT
many,-,TRBJ2-7,TRBV27,CASRGGLEQYF,TGTGCCAGCAGAGGTGGACTCGAGCAGTACTTC
many,-,TRBJ1-1,TRBV20-1,CSAISYEVAFF,TGCAGTGCTATTTCATACGAAGTAGCTTTCTTT
-,TRBD2,TRBJ2-3,TRBV5-1,CASSLVIHQTSGGAYTQYF,TGCGCCAGCAGCTTGGTGATCCACCAGACTAGCGGAGGCGCATATACGCAGTATTTT
many,TRBD2,TRBJ2-7,TRBV5-6,CASRGTSGSSYEQYF,TGTGCCAGCAGGGGTACTAGCGGGAGCTCCTACGAGCAGTACTTC
-,TRBD1,TRBJ1-1,TRBV30,CAWSAGQINTEAFF,TGTGCCTGGAGTGCGGGACAGATCAACACTGAAGCTTTCTTT
many,TRBD1,TRBJ1-5,TRBV6-2/TRBV6-3,CASSSPGQGNQPQHF,TGTGCCAGCAGTTCCCCGGGACAGGGCAATCAGCCCCAGCATTTT